What follows are 15 T cell receptor beta chains derived from one specimen sequenced in a study of breast tumors, draining lymph nodes, adjacent tissues (TCRdb year 2016). The library came from multiplex PCR. The data were produced on an Illumina HiSeq 2000. TCRdb itself trimmed the public reads at Q25 with fastp, ran MiXCR and retained productive beta chains. Identical CDR3 protein sequences are pooled into one entry, listed with their most common genes and DNA. Within this sample are fewer than 200,000 distinct CDR3 sequences, with 33% of them counted one time only. The ten most abundant clones make up 3.8% of the sample. The lymph node samples were taken from the axillary draining lymph nodes of breast cancer patients. Sequencing was done on a sample of axillary lymph node tissue. The receptor source for this set is a female donor with breast cancer. Some clones in this sample may be carry-over from other donors' samples.

Ten or more counts support this clonotype. CDR3 in DNA: TGCGCCAGCAGCCAACCGGGACGGAGACAAGAGACCCAGTACTTC. The encoded protein is CASSQPGRRQETQYF. The rearrangement joins TRBV4-1 to TRBJ2-5; D is possibly TRBD1 or TRBD2 (5 bases each). Trimming stripped 2 bases from V and 2 bases from J, with 12 bases between. Germline CDR1 and CDR2: MGHRA and YSYEKL. CDR3 length: 15 residues.

This clonotype occurred many times. The J gene is TRBJ1-6, the V gene TRBV18, with D perhaps TRBD1 (5 bases). Per the germline V gene, CDR1 is KGHSH and CDR2 is LQKENI. CDR3 length: 13 residues. V was clipped by 8 bases and J by 7 bases, with 12 bases between them. The CDR3 region has the DNA TGTGCCAGCACCTCTGACAGCAATTCACCCCTCCACTTT. Translated: CASTSDSNSPLHF. Together with reference TRBV18 and TRBJ1-6, the CDR3 gives the full variable domain: NAGVMQNPRHLVRRRGQEARLRCSPMKGHSHVYWYRQLPEEGLKFMVYLQKENIIDESGMPKERFSAEFPKEGPSILRIQQVVRGDSAAYFCASTSDSNSPLHFGNGTRLTVT.

This chain joins TRBV7-8 and TRBJ2-5; TRBD2 is a possible D gene (6 bases). Germline CDR1 reads SGHVS; CDR2 reads FQNEAQ. The CDR3 totals 18 residues. Between the trimmed V and J ends, which lost 0 bases and 2 bases, there was a span of 19 bases. CDR3 DNA sequence: TGTGCCAGCAGCTTAGCGCGGGGAGCCAGGCACGAGCAAGAGACCCAGTACTTC. Its protein is CASSLARGARHEQETQYF.

Concerning this clonotype itself: This may stem from a read error, because a much larger clone lies one nucleotide away. The chain has TRBV20-1 and TRBJ2-7, with D perhaps being TRBD1 or TRBD2 (5 bases each). The ends were cut back, 6 bases at V and 6 bases at J, with 21 bases in the middle. This CDR3 comprises 14 residues. Per germline, CDR1 DFQATT and CDR2 SNEGSKA (reference sequence). The CDR3 protein is CSASGTAKESEQYF. The DNA of the CDR3 is TGCAGTGCGTCCGGGACGGCAAAAGAGTCCGAGCAGTACTTC.

V is TRBV27 and J is TRBJ2-2, with D hard to call. The germline V gene has CDR1 MNHEY and CDR2 SMNVEV (reference sequence). Trimming removed 0 bases at V and 2 bases at J, with 13 bases between. The CDR3 sequence is 17 residues long. CDR3 residues: CASSLSPALRNTGELFF. CDR3 nucleotide sequence: TGTGCCAGCAGTTTATCCCCCGCTCTTAGAAACACCGGGGAGCTGTTTTTT.

This clonotype came up many times. The chain employs TRBV20-1 and TRBJ2-6; possibly TRBD1 for D (6 bases). This CDR3 is 18 amino acids long. CDR1 is DFQATT and CDR2 is SNEGSKA in the germline V gene (reference sequence). Trimming left V 0 bases short and J 4 bases short, with 19 bases between. The CDR3 loop is CSARDRVRGSSGANVLTF. Here the CDR3 DNA reads TGCAGTGCTAGAGATCGAGTCAGGGGTTCGTCCGGGGCCAACGTCCTGACTTTC.

The sample holds many counts of this clonotype. The chain employs TRBV4-1 and TRBJ2-5; D uncertain. V lost 0 bases, J lost 5 bases, and 13 bases lay in between. This CDR3 is built from 15 residues. Germline values: CDR1 MGHRA, CDR2 YSYEKL. Written as DNA, the CDR3 is TGCGCCAGCAGCCAAGATCGCGGTAGCTTGGAGACCCAGTACTTC. This gives the protein CASSQDRGSLETQYF.

About this clonotype itself: The junction differs from germline at one of its ends, possibly a read error. The genes are TRBV9 and TRBJ1-5; a possible D gene is TRBD1 (5 bases). This CDR3 has 15 amino acids. Germline CDR1 reads SGDLS; CDR2 reads YYNGEE. This CDR3 reads CASSVFGASDQPQHF. The CDR3 DNA reads TGTGCCAGTAGCGTATTTGGGGCGAGCGATCAGCCCCAGCATTTT.

In this sample, this clonotype turned up many times. In nucleotides, the CDR3 is TGTGCCAGCAGCAGATCAGGGTTACAGACCCAGTACTTC. As protein: CASSRSGLQTQYF. The J gene is TRBJ2-5, the V gene TRBV7-8; weak D call: TRBD1 (5 bases). This CDR3 comprises 13 residues. Trimming left V 5 bases short and J 6 bases short, with 13 bases between. CDR1 and CDR2 (germline): SGHVS, FQNEAQ.

This clonotype has ten or more counts. The V call is TRBV30, the J call TRBJ1-2, with D perhaps TRBD1 (6 bases). V was clipped by 0 bases and J by 4 bases, with 15 bases between them. CDR1 is GTSNPN and CDR2 is SVGIG in the germline V gene (reference sequence). CDR3 length: 15 residues. The CDR3 nucleotides are TGTGCCTGGAGTGTACTGGGGGCTGACGTCTATGGCTACACCTTC. Protein: CAWSVLGADVYGYTF. Based on the CDR3 plus reference TRBV30 and TRBJ1-2, the full variable domain is SQTIHQWPATLVQPVGSPLSLECTVEGTSNPNLYWYRQAAGRGLQLLFYSVGIGQISSEVPQNLSASRPQDRQFILSSKKLLLSDSGFYLCAWSVLGADVYGYTFGSGTRLTVV.

This clonotype has a count of ten or more. This chain connects TRBV7-3 to TRBJ2-5, with a possible D match to TRBD2 (7 bases). There are 15 residues in the CDR3. The V gene lost 2 bases and the J gene lost 4 bases, with 14 bases spanning the gap. Per the germline V gene, CDR1 is SGHTA and CDR2 is FQGTGA. The CDR3: CASSLAGAGGETQYF. The CDR3 region has the DNA TGTGCCAGCAGCTTAGCGGGGGCTGGCGGAGAGACCCAGTACTTC.

This clonotype was seen repeatedly, ten times or more. The chain links TRBV7-2 to TRBJ2-1, with D possibly matching TRBD2 (5 bases). V lost 4 bases and J lost 6, with 16 bases in between. CDR1 is SGHTA, CDR2 FQGNSA, per germline. The CDR3 length is 15 residues. The CDR3 region has the DNA TGTGCCAGCAGCTCTGGAGCTAGCTACCGCAATGAGCAGTTCTTC. Protein sequence: CASSSGASYRNEQFF.

This clonotype was seen many times. CDR3 sequence (DNA): TGTGCCAGCATCTCCGGGACAGGAGTGGCTTTCTTT. This sequence encodes CASISGTGVAFF. The chain employs TRBV2 and TRBJ1-1; 8 positions match TRBD1. Germline CDR1 and CDR2: SNHLY and FYNNEI. This CDR3 contains 12 residues. With 7 bases clipped from V and 11 bases from J, the junction kept 9 bases outside the gene matches.

This clonotype was picked up many times. This rearrangement joins TRBV5-1 to TRBJ1-2, with 7 nucleotides matching TRBD1. CDR3 length equals 17 residues. Looked up from germline, CDR1 is SGHRS and CDR2 is YFSETQ. Trimming at V came to 3 bases and at J to 4 bases, leaving 15 bases not matched to a gene. The CDR3 DNA reads as TGCGCCAGCAGCTCCACCGGGACAGTCGCCGCTGGCTATGGCTACACCTTC. Residues: CASSSTGTVAAGYGYTF.

This chain links TRBV15 with TRBJ2-7; TRBD2 is a possible D gene (6 bases). Germline CDR1 LNHNV, CDR2 YYDKDF (reference sequence). The CDR3 loop spans 14 amino acids. Trimming cost V 3 bases and J 3 bases, with 12 bases left between them. The DNA of the CDR3 is TGTGCCACCAGCAGCCGGACCGGGAGCTACGAGCAGTACTTC. It specifies CATSSRTGSYEQYF.